These 24 T cell receptor beta chains were sequenced from one sample in a study of CXCR3-negative and CXCR3-positive naive CD8 T cells. Overall study findings and caveats: More hydrophobic TRB CDR3s occurred in CXCR3-positive than in CXCR3-negative naive cells.

UMI-labeled TRB cDNA libraries were prepared by 5' RACE. From its re-call of the 5' RACE reads, TCRdb lists each CDR3 protein once, without DNA. Its clone listing holds around 88,000 distinct CDR3 sequences. The antigens these receptors bind are not known. The sample comprised naive CXCR3+ CD8+ T cells from blood. This sample's subset: CD45RO-CCR7+CD27+CD95- naive CD8+ T cells expressing CXCR3 (TNR3+). The receptor source for this set is a human donor in good health. Some clones in this sample may be carry-over from other donors' samples.

The genes are TRBV12-3 or TRBV12-4 and TRBJ1-5. The CDR3 length is 15 residues. CDR3: CASSFSREVFIPQHF.

The rearrangement joins TRBV28 to TRBJ2-1; absent DNA, TCRdb's TRBD1 call cannot be checked. Germline CDR1 and CDR2: MDHEN and SYDVKM. The CDR3 has 15 amino acids. This CDR3 reads CASSQHPGQINEQFF.

The gene calls are TRBV5-1 and TRBJ2-7. Germline V gene lookup returns CDR1 SGHRS and CDR2 YFSETQ. The CDR3 is 13 amino acids. The CDR3 region is CASSLEGWYEQYF.

The V and J genes are TRBV29-1 and TRBJ2-3; there is no DNA to check the TCRdb D call of TRBD1. This CDR3 region has 17 residues. The V gene's germline CDR1 is SQVTM and CDR2 ANQGSEA. The CDR3 sequence is CSVEGYQGDRLTDTQYF.

This chain uses TRBV6-2 or TRBV6-3 with TRBJ1-1; lacking DNA, the TRBD1 call made by TCRdb goes unchecked. There are 11 residues in the CDR3. The germline V gene encodes CDR1 MNHEY and CDR2 SVGEGT. The CDR3 here is CASSSGPEAFF.

The rearrangement links TRBV4-1 to TRBJ2-1; TCRdb indicates TRBD2, and absent DNA this call remains unverified. Germline values: CDR1 MGHRA, CDR2 YSYEKL. The CDR3 has 17 residues. Here the CDR3 reads CASSHPAGGYTYNEQFF.

The V call is TRBV4-2, the J call TRBJ2-3. The V gene's germline CDR1 is LGHNA and CDR2 YNFKEQ. The CDR3 covers 15 residues. Here the CDR3 reads CASSQVVGSTDTQYF.

The rearrangement joins TRBV20-1 to TRBJ1-1. Germline loops: CDR1 DFQATT, CDR2 SNEGSKA (reference sequence). The CDR3 is 15 amino acids. CDR3 region: CSARGYLHPNTEAFF.

The CDR3 here is CASSEYGGAAGELFF. The chain employs TRBV2 and TRBJ2-2; TCRdb's assignment of TRBD2 cannot be checked, as there is no DNA. Germline lookup yields CDR1 SNHLY and CDR2 FYNNEI. The CDR3 is 15 amino acids.

This sequence joins TRBV10-1 and TRBJ2-6; TCRdb proposes TRBD2, but this gene call is untestable without DNA. From germline, CDR1 is WNHNN and CDR2 SYGVQD (reference sequence). CDR3 length equals 17 residues. CDR3: CASSPAGIASGANVLTF.

CDR3: CASSLAADRTISYEQYF. V is TRBV5-1 and J is TRBJ2-7; TCRdb's D call, TRBD1, is unchecked because there is no DNA. In germline, CDR1 is SGHRS, CDR2 YFSETQ. This CDR3 spans 17 amino acids.

The chain uses TRBV5-1 and TRBJ1-2; no DNA is available, so the TRBD1 call from TCRdb remains unchecked. This CDR3 contains 16 residues. CDR1 SGHRS and CDR2 YFSETQ come from the germline V gene. This chain's CDR3 is CASSPSEAGVTYGYTF.

V gene TRBV27 combines with J gene TRBJ2-7. CDR3 size: 13 residues. Germline lookup yields CDR1 MNHEY and CDR2 SMNVEV (reference sequence). The chain's CDR3 is CASTLWTSYEQYF.

V and J are TRBV28 and TRBJ1-4; TCRdb's D call of TRBD1 is untestable without DNA. Germline CDR1 reads MDHEN; CDR2 reads SYDVKM. The CDR3 runs to 15 residues. CDR3 protein: CASSIQSRSNEKLFF. Full variable domain (remainder filled in from reference TRBV28 and TRBJ1-4): DVKVTQSSRYLVKRTGEKVFLECVQDMDHENMFWYRQDPGLGLRLIYFSYDVKMKEKGDIPEGYSVSREKKERFSLILESASTNQTSMYLCASSIQSRSNEKLFFGSGTQLSVL.

CDR3 sequence: CAISEDSSVVDTGELFF. The rearrangement joins TRBV10-3 to TRBJ2-2; the D call of TRBD1 rests on TCRdb alone, since no DNA is present to check it. This CDR3 spans 17 amino acids. Germline assignment: CDR1 ENHRY and CDR2 SYGVKD.

The V gene is TRBV29-1, the J gene TRBJ2-1; TCRdb designates TRBD2, a call that cannot be tested without DNA. The length of the CDR3 is 15 residues. From germline, CDR1 is SQVTM and CDR2 ANQGSEA. Here the CDR3 reads CSVDSRESSYNEQFF.

The genes are TRBV28 and TRBJ2-5; the D call from TCRdb, TRBD1, cannot be confirmed without DNA. Germline V lookup: CDR1 MDHEN, CDR2 SYDVKM. This CDR3 is built from 13 residues. This CDR3 is CASSPSGRETQYF.

The gene calls are TRBV4-1 and TRBJ2-1; TCRdb indicates TRBD2, and absent DNA this call remains unverified. CDR3 size: 13 residues. CDR1 is MGHRA, CDR2 YSYEKL, per germline. CDR3 amino acids: CASSQGGNNEQFF.

This sequence joins TRBV4-3 and TRBJ2-1. This CDR3 has 13 residues. Per the germline V gene, CDR1 is LGHNA and CDR2 is YSLEER. CDR3 amino acids: CASSPRYSNEQFF.

The V call is TRBV2, the J call TRBJ2-7; TCRdb returns TRBD1, unconfirmable since there is no DNA. The CDR3 length is 13 residues. Germline CDR1 reads SNHLY; CDR2 reads FYNNEI. CDR3: CASRNLGASEQYF.

The CDR3 region is CASSFSGTVYTDTQYF. The genes are TRBV7-9 and TRBJ2-3; lacking DNA, the TRBD1 call made by TCRdb goes unchecked. The CDR3 consists of 16 residues. The germline gives CDR1 SEHNR, CDR2 FQNEAQ (reference sequence).

The chain carries TRBV27 and TRBJ2-1. The CDR3 totals 15 residues. Germline V gene sequence: CDR1 MNHEY, CDR2 SMNVEV (reference sequence). This chain's CDR3 is CASSLGEWTYNEQFF.

The chain employs TRBV4-1 and TRBJ2-1; no DNA is available, so the TRBD2 call from TCRdb remains unchecked. CDR3 size: 15 residues. CDR1 is MGHRA, CDR2 YSYEKL, per germline. CDR3 sequence reads: CASSQVAGGDNEQFF.

The chain carries TRBV7-2 and TRBJ2-5; TCRdb proposes TRBD1, but this gene call is untestable without DNA. Looked up from germline, CDR1 is SGHTA and CDR2 is FQGNSA. The CDR3 has 16 amino acids. This chain's CDR3 is CASSFTGGGSQETQYF.